Listed below are T cell receptor beta chains from one sample, sequenced in a study of metastatic and nonmetastatic thyroid tumors. Using MiXCR, TCRdb re-called clones from the PCR reads. The table lists about 5,000 clones, roughly 29% of them singletons. Specimen: adjacent normal tissue. Source of these receptors: a female donor with papillary thyroid cancer or a benign thyroid nodule (not recorded which). Some clones in this sample may be carry-over from other donors' samples. CDR3s include the opening cysteine and the closing phenylalanine or tryptophan. A D gene is named only where the DNA matches it firmly. Size values are once, few and many counts, or a class for expanded clones, and some rows have none.

>TRBV6-1|TRBJ2-1|few|TRBD2
TGTGCCAGCAGTGCTTCTAGCGGGAGTTATAACAATGAGCAGTTCTTC
CASSASSGSYNNEQFF
>TRBV2|TRBJ1-4|medium-sized|TRBD1
TGTGCCAGCAGTGACAGGGGGGTCGAAAAACTGTTTTTT
CASSDRGVEKLFF
>TRBV11-3|TRBJ1-4|-|TRBD1
TGTGCCAGCAGCTCAGGGGGCAGAACTAATGAAAAACTGTTTTTT
CASSSGGRTNEKLFF
>TRBV12-3/TRBV12-4|TRBJ1-1|few|TRBD1
TGTGCCAGCAGTCCGACAGGGGGCGCAGTCGGTGGGACTGAAGCTTTCTTT
CASSPTGGAVGGTEAFF
>TRBV25-1|TRBJ1-1|-|-
TGTGCCAGCAGTGAATTTAGGGCTAACACTGAAGCTTTCTTT
CASSEFRANTEAFF
>TRBV6-2/TRBV6-3|TRBJ1-6|large|-
TGTGCCAGCAGTTACTCCCGTTTGGTGGATTCACCCCTCCACTTT
CASSYSRLVDSPLHF
>TRBV2|TRBJ1-2|-|-
TGTGCCAGCAGGGCACAGGGTTTAAACTATGGCTACACCTTC
CASRAQGLNYGYTF
>TRBV12-3/TRBV12-4|TRBJ2-1|-|-
TGTGCCAGCAGTGCAAAGGACGGGTACAATGAGCAGTTCTTC
CASSAKDGYNEQFF
>TRBV11-3|TRBJ2-7|-|TRBD2
TGTGCCAGCAGCTTAGGAGGTAGTGGACTAGCGGGAGGGCCCTACGTGGAGCAGTACTTC
CASSLGGSGLAGGPYVEQYF
>TRBV2|TRBJ2-3|few|-
TGTGCCAGTCTTGACAGGTGGGGGACAGATACGCAGTATTTT
CASLDRWGTDTQYF
>TRBV5-1|TRBJ2-2|medium-sized|TRBD1
TGCGCCAGCAGCCCCGGACAGGGGGTCGGGGAGCTGTTTTTT
CASSPGQGVGELFF
>TRBV4-1|TRBJ2-2|-|-
TGCGCCAGCAGCCAAGATTACAACACCGGGGAGCTGTTTTTT
CASSQDYNTGELFF
>TRBV7-3|TRBJ1-6|-|TRBD1
TGTGCCAGCAGCCCATTCAGGGGGGGGGATAATTCACCCCTCCACTTT
CASSPFRGGDNSPLHF
>TRBV4-1|TRBJ1-3|medium-sized|-
TGCGCCAGCAGCCGGAAGGACGGAGTCTCTGGAAACACCATATATTTT
CASSRKDGVSGNTIYF
>TRBV3-1|TRBJ2-3|medium-sized|-
TGTGCCAGCAGCCAAAGCGCCGGAGATACGCAGTATTTT
CASSQSAGDTQYF
>TRBV12-3/TRBV12-4|TRBJ1-2|medium-sized|-
TGTGCCAGCAGTCCCGTTTGGGTCCCGGACAGTCCTTACTATGGCTACACCTTC
CASSPVWVPDSPYYGYTF
>TRBV27|TRBJ1-4|-|TRBD1
TGTGCCAGCAGCGCTGGACAGGCTGACCGGGAAAAACTGTTTTTT
CASSAGQADREKLFF
>TRBV9|TRBJ2-1|medium-sized|-
TGTGCCAGCAGCGGGAGGGCGCGGGTGAATGAGCAGTTCTTC
CASSGRARVNEQFF
>TRBV3-1|TRBJ2-4|-|TRBD1
TGTGCCAGCAGCCAAGCTACAGGGGGAGAAGCCAAAAACATTCAGTACTTC
CASSQATGGEAKNIQYF
>TRBV30|TRBJ1-1|-|TRBD1
TGTTCCTGGAGGAGGACAGGGAGGAACACTGAAGCTTTCTTT
CSWRRTGRNTEAFF
>TRBV29-1|TRBJ1-1|few|-
TGCAGCGCTGCTAGAGGGGCAGTAGATGAAGCTTTTTTT
CSAARGAVDEAFF
>TRBV11-2|TRBJ2-7|-|TRBD2
TGTGCCAGCAGCTTAGATCCTAGCGGGAGGTTTGCCTACGAGCAGTACTTC
CASSLDPSGRFAYEQYF
>TRBV25-1|TRBJ1-5|few|TRBD1
TGTGCCAGTCCCTCCGGGACAGACAATCAGCCCCAGCATTTT
CASPSGTDNQPQHF
>TRBV7-3|TRBJ2-6|-|-
TGTGCCAGCAGCTTAACTCCTGCGGGGGCTTTTTCTGGGGCCAACGTACTGACTTTC
CASSLTPAGAFSGANVLTF
>TRBV13|TRBJ2-7|few|-
TGTGCCAGCAGCTTAGGGGGGAGAAGCTCCTACGAGCAGTACTTC
CASSLGGRSSYEQYF
>TRBV11-2|TRBJ2-7|-|-
TGTGCCAGCAGCTTAGACCCATCCTCCCAGCAGTACTTC
CASSLDPSSQQYF
>TRBV4-2|TRBJ1-1|-|TRBD1
TGTGCCAGCGCTGGGACAGGGGCGAACACTGAAGCTTTCTTT
CASAGTGANTEAFF
>TRBV20-1|TRBJ2-5|many|-
TGCAGTGCCTCTTCCCCAGGGAAAGAGACCCAGTACTTC
CSASSPGKETQYF